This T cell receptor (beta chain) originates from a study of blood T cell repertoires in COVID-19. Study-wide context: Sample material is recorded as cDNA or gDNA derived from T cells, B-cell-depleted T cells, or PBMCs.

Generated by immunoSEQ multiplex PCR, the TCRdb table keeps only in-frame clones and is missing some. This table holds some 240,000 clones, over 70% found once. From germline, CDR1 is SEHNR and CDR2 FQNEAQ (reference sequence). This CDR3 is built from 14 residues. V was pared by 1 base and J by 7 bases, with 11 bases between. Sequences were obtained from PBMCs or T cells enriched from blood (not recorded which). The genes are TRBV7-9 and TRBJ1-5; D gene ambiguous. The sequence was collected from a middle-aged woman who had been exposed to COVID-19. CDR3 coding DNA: TGTGCCAGCAGCTTAGGAGGGCAGCACCAGCCCCAGCATTTT. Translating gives CASSLGGQHQPQHF.